What follows are 6 T cell receptor beta chains derived from one specimen sequenced in a study of Graves' ophthalmopathy and Graves' hyperthyroidism. The authors amplified TCR beta CDR3 regions, and they did so from RNA transcripts for repertoire sequencing. An initial RT-PCR round employing HTBI primers preceded a second-round multiplex PCR. TCRdb re-derived calls from the multiplex PCR reads in MiXCR, one entry per CDR3 protein. The sample has 500,000 to 600,000 distinct CDR3 sequences, under 45% seen once. Material: peripheral blood or thyroid tissue (not recorded which). The receptors were sampled from an adult man with Graves' hyperthyroidism.

V gene TRBV7-9 combines with J gene TRBJ1-5; 8 nucleotides line up with TRBD1. The CDR3 has 16 residues. Germline-derived CDR1 and CDR2 are SEHNR and FQNEAQ (reference sequence). Unmatched junction bases numbered 7, after V lost 2 bases and J lost 4 bases. DNA for the CDR3: TGTGCCAGCAGCTTACAGGCAGGGGGCGAGAATCAGCCCCAGCATTTT. Residues: CASSLQAGGENQPQHF. Drawing the rest from reference TRBV7-9 and TRBJ1-5, the complete variable domain is DTGVSQNPRHKITKRGQNVTFRCDPISEHNRLYWYRQTLGQGPEFLTYFQNEAQLEKSRLLSDRFSAERPKGSFSTLEIQRTEQGDSAMYLCASSLQAGGENQPQHFGDGTRLSIL.

The chain combines TRBV5-1 with TRBJ1-1; D is perhaps TRBD1 (5 bases). Trimming took off 2 bases at V and 5 bases at J, with 13 bases between the two ends. Germline V gene sequence: CDR1 SGHRS, CDR2 YFSETQ. There are 14 residues in the CDR3. CDR3 sequence (DNA): TGCGCCAGCAGCTTATCCGGGGCGGTGACTGAAGCTTTCTTT. This translates into CASSLSGAVTEAFF.

This clonotype was seen a handful of times. The chain uses TRBV11-2 and TRBJ2-3; 7 bases are a match to TRBD2. V was pared by 5 bases and J by 6 bases, with 8 bases of the junction left unmatched. CDR1 and CDR2 (germline): SGHAT, FQNNGV. The CDR3 totals 14 residues. CDR3: CASSPRGGMDTQYF. The CDR3 nucleotides are TGTGCCAGCAGCCCCCGGGGAGGGATGGATACGCAGTATTTT.

The chain couples TRBV2 to TRBJ2-7; D might be TRBD1 or TRBD2, each matching 7 bases. The V end was cut by 6 bases, the J end by 0 bases, with 12 bases between. Germline V gene data show CDR1 as SNHLY and CDR2 as FYNNEI. The CDR3 length is 14 residues. CDR3 protein: CASRGGTDSYEQYF. The CDR3 bases are TGTGCCAGCAGGGGGGGGACAGACTCCTACGAGCAGTACTTC.

The V call is TRBV5-1, the J call TRBJ2-3; a possible D gene is TRBD2 (5 bases). The CDR3 has 15 residues. Germline lookup yields CDR1 SGHRS and CDR2 YFSETQ. Trimming took 3 bases from V and 2 from J, leaving 13 bases between them. This chain's CDR3 is CASSSPEDITDTQYF. The CDR3 region has the DNA TGCGCCAGCAGCTCGCCGGAGGATATCACAGATACGCAGTATTTT.

This clonotype has a single count. This chain links TRBV29-1 with TRBJ2-7, with D tentatively TRBD2 (7 bases). This CDR3 contains 11 residues. The germline V gene encodes CDR1 SQVTM and CDR2 ANQGSEA. V lost 6 bases and J lost 6, with 12 bases in between. DNA of the CDR3: TGCAGCGTAGACGGGGGGCGCGAGCAGTACTTC. Encoded protein: CSVDGGREQYF.